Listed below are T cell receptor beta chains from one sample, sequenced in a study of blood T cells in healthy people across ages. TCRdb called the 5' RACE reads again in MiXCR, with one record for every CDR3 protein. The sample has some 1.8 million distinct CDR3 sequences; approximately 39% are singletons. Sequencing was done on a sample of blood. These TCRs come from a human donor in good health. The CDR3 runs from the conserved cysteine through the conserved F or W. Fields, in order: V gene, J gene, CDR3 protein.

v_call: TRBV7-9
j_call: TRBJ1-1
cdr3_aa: CASSLEGRLNTEAFF

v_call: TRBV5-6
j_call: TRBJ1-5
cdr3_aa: CASNLGGSNQPQHF

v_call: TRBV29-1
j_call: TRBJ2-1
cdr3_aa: CSVEKLAGEQFF

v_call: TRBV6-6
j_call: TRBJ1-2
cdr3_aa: CASSYTKTTQGIYGYTF

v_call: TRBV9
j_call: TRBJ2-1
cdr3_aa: CASSVDGGAHNEQFF

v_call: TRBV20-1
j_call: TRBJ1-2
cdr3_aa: CSARQGSGPGGYTF

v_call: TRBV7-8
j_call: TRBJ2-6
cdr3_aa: CASRPLSSGANVLTF

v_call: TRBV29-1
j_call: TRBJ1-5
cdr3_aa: CSVFGLRTVDQPQHF

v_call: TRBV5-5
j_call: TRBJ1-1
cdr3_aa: CASSRDGGNTEAFF

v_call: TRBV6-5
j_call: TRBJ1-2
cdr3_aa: CASRPYLGNYGYTF

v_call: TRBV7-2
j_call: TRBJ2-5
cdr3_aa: CASSSMGAQYF

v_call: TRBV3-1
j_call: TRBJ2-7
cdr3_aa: CASSRPGDFHDNEQYF

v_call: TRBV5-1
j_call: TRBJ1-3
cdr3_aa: CASSPASNLRGNTIYF

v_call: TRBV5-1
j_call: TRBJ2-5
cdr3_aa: CASSLVVGSRETQYF

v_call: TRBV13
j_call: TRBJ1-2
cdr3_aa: CASSPQGHRGYTF

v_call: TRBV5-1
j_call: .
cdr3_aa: CASSLEAGNIYEQYF

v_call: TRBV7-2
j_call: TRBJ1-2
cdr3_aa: CASSLNQVQGRYYGYTF

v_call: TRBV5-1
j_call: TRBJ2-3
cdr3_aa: CASSFGQLSTDTQYF

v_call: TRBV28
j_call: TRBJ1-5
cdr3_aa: CASSLYGIGNQPQHF

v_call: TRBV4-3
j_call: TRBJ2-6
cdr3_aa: CASSLIRASGANVLTF

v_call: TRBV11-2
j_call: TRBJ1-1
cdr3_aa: CASSPWDPKNTEAFF

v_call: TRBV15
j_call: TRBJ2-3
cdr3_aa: CATSRGDLTDTQYF

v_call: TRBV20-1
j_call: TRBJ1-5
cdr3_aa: CSARSDGSNQPQHF

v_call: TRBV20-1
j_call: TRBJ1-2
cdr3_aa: CSARDRGFYGYTF

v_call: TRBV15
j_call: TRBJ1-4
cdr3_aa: CATSSSTGFGEKLFF

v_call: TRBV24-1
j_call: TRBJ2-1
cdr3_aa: CATSELRGGGMDEQFF

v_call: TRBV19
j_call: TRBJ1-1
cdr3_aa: CASSLLTGRNEAFF

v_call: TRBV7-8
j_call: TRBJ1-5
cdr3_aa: CASSPSYSQPQHF

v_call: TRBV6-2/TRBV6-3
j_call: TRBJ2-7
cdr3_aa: CASSSHRDRVYEQYF

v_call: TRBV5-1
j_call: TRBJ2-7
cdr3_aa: CASTMGQGNEQYF

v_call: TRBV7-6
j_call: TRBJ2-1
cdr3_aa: CASSPVGGDEQFF

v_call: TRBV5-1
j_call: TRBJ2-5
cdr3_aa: CASSFGHTEQYF

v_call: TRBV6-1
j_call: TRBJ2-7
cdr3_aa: CASRPGGTYEQYF

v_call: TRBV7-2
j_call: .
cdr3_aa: CASSLGGFSGGYEQYF

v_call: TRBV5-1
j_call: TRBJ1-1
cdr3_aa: CASSPTGVNAEAFF

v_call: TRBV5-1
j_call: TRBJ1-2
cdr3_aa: CAGSLLLGQGPYTF

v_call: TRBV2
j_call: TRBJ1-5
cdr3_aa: CASSGEGFNQPQHF

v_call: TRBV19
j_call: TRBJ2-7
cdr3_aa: CASSRDRGASASYEQYF

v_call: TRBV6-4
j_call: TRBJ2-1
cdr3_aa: CASSDGNEQFF

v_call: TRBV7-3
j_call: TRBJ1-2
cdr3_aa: CASSPFPGTYGYTF

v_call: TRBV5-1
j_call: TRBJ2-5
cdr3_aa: CASSLGLIETQYF

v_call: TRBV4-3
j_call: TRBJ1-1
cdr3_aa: CASSYNPGQNTEAFF

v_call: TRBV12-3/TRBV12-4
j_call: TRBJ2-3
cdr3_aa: CASSLGAGGHADAQYF

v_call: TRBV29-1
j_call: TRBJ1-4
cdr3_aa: CSVGLRTGPNEKLFF

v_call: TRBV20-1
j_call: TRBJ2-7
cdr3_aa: CSARGGLPREEQYF

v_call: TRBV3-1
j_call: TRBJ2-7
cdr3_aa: CASSVRDRGYVYEQYF

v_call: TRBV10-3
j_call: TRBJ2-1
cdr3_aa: CAISNMGQGPYNEQFF

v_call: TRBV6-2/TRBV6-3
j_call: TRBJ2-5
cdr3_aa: CASSYLGQPGETQYF

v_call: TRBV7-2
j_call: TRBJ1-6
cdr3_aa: CASSLAGTGVSPLHF

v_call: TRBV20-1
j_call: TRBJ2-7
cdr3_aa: CSASKRSYEQYF

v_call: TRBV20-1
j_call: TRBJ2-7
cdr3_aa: CSARDRQLTFEEQYF

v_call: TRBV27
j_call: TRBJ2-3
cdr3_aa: CASSLLGGATALRHGEDTQYF

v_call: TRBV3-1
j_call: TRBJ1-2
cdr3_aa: CASSRGWGWIDYGYTF